The present entry profiles one T cell receptor beta chain with its context. The antigen remains undetermined. This entry comes from a study of identical twins. Study outcomes and limitations: Excess low generation probability was seen in twin-shared out-of-frame alpha sequences.

TCRdb reprocessed the 5' RACE reads via MiXCR and lists one record per CDR3 protein. The sample has 510,000 or so distinct CDR3 sequences; over 12% are singletons. The CDR3 length is 14 residues. CDR1 and CDR2 (germline): SGHNT, YENEEA. V lost 2 bases to trimming and J lost 3 bases, with 11 bases between them. Another study also made use of these data, one on yellow fever vaccine responses in identical twins.

The sequence was collected from a woman aged 18-29 years in good health. Material for sequencing was CD4+ T cells sorted from blood. J is TRBJ2-7 and V is TRBV11-3; D perhaps matches TRBD1 (5 bases). The CDR3 region has the DNA TGTGCCAGCAGCTTAATTAGGACAAACTACGAGCAGTACTTC. Translation gives CASSLIRTNYEQYF.